Shown below are 18 T cell receptor beta chains from a single sample sequenced in a study of OX40 agonist ivuxolimab in advanced cancers. Only in-frame clones appear in the TCRdb table, and some are missing; sequencing was by immunoSEQ multiplex PCR. The table includes about 40,000 clones, about 91% detected once. Material: CD4+ or CD8+ T cells sorted from blood, obtained in a trial of the OX40 agonist ivuxolimab. The receptors originated from an adult with an advanced solid tumor such as melanoma, head and neck, liver or kidney cancer.

The chain is built from TRBV9 and TRBJ1-4; D is unresolved. This CDR3 is 15 amino acids long. The V end lost 4 bases, the J end lost 0 bases, and 10 bases lay between the germline ends. Germline values: CDR1 SGDLS, CDR2 YYNGEE. CDR3 amino acids: CASSTGSTTNEKLFF. The CDR3 DNA sequence: TGTGCCAGCAGCACCGGCTCCACAACTAATGAAAAACTGTTTTTT.

This chain connects TRBV14 to TRBJ1-2, with D perhaps matching TRBD1 (6 bases). Trimming shortened V by 4 bases and J by 3 bases, and 15 bases separated the two germline ends. Per the germline V gene, CDR1 is SGHDN and CDR2 is FVKESK. This CDR3 spans 15 amino acids. CDR3 DNA: TGTGCCAGCAGCCCCCGGGACACCATTCACTATGGCTACACCTTC. This gives the protein CASSPRDTIHYGYTF.

The rearrangement joins TRBV19 to TRBJ1-1; D not certain. Germline values: CDR1 LNHDA, CDR2 SQIVND (reference sequence). This CDR3 is 13 amino acids long. Between the trimmed V and J ends, which lost 8 bases and 0 bases, there was a span of 10 bases. The CDR3 DNA sequence: TGTGCCAGTCACGGCTCGTTGAACACTGAAGCTTTCTTT. Translating it yields CASHGSLNTEAFF.

This clone was seen once. The rearrangement links TRBV28 to TRBJ1-5; 12 bases fit TRBD1. The CDR3 runs to 14 residues. CDR1 MDHEN and CDR2 SYDVKM come from the germline V gene. The trim removed 7 bases at V and 6 bases at J, leaving 4 bases unmatched. The CDR3 bases are TGTGCCAGCAACTTGGGACAGGGGGCTCAGCCCCAGCATTTT. Translating gives CASNLGQGAQPQHF. Complete variable domain (other parts from reference TRBV28 and TRBJ1-5): DVKVTQSSRYLVKRTGEKVFLECVQDMDHENMFWYRQDPGLGLRLIYFSYDVKMKEKGDIPEGYSVSREKKERFSLILESASTNQTSMYLCASNLGQGAQPQHFGDGTRLSIL.

This sequence joins TRBV30 and TRBJ2-5; no clear D. The germline V and J ends were trimmed by 4 bases and 5 bases, with 11 bases remaining between them. The germline CDR1 and CDR2 sequences are GTSNPN and SVGIG (reference sequence). The CDR3 extends over 12 amino acids. CDR3 in amino acids: CAWTEVVETQYF. The CDR3 DNA sequence: TGTGCCTGGACAGAGGTGGTGGAGACCCAGTACTTC.

The chain carries TRBV5-5 and TRBJ1-5, with D maybe TRBD1 (5 bases). The CDR3 has 15 residues. Germline values: CDR1 SGHKS, CDR2 YYEKEE (reference sequence). Trimming stripped 4 bases from V and 0 bases from J, with 11 bases between. CDR3 in DNA: TGTGCCAGCAGCCCACAGGACTTTAGCAATCAGCCCCAGCATTTT. It yields the protein CASSPQDFSNQPQHF.

The CDR3 sequence is CASSQPTGLGNIQYF. The CDR3 coding sequence is TGTGCCAGCAGCCAACCGACAGGGTTGGGAAACATTCAGTACTTC. J is TRBJ2-4 and V is TRBV7-9, with TRBD1 matching 7 bases. CDR1 and CDR2 from the germline V gene are SEHNR and FQNEAQ (reference sequence). The CDR3 sequence is 15 residues long. The junction had 10 bases not matched to a gene; V was cut back by 5 bases and J by 6 bases.

V is TRBV4-1 and J is TRBJ2-3, with D perhaps TRBD1 or TRBD2 (5 bases each). V was cut by 0 bases and J by 0 bases, with 19 bases left in between. This CDR3 has 19 amino acids. Germline V gives CDR1 MGHRA, CDR2 YSYEKL. The CDR3, as DNA: TGCGCCAGCAGCCAAGACCCTGGGACGGAACTCACTAGCACAGATACGCAGTATTTT. This gives the protein CASSQDPGTELTSTDTQYF.

Concerning this clone itself: Other DNA sequences within the sample encode an identical CDR3. The V and J genes are TRBV6-1 and TRBJ2-6; unclear D gene. From germline, CDR1 is MNHNS and CDR2 SASEGT. This CDR3 contains 14 residues. Trimming cost V 5 bases and J 1 base, with 6 bases left between them. CDR3 sequence: CASSSLSGANVLTF. Here the CDR3 DNA reads TGTGCCAGCAGTTCTCTTTCTGGGGCCAACGTCCTGACTTTC.

The J gene is TRBJ2-1, the V gene TRBV14, with 9 bases matching TRBD2. The CDR3 consists of 15 residues. J was trimmed by 5 bases and V by 0 bases; bases with no gene match: 2. Germline assignment: CDR1 SGHDN and CDR2 FVKESK. In nucleotides, the CDR3 is TGTGCCAGCAGCCAAGATCCTAGCGGGAACAATGAGCAGTTCTTC. It codes for CASSQDPSGNNEQFF.

V is TRBV9 and J is TRBJ2-1, with 9 bases that match TRBD2. This CDR3 contains 14 residues. Losses at the gene ends were 3 bases for V and 10 bases for J; bases not matched to a gene: 8. Germline lookup yields CDR1 SGDLS and CDR2 YYNGEE. CDR3 nucleotide sequence: TGTGCCAGCAGCGCAGGACTAGCGAAAGGGGAGCAGTTCTTC. It translates to CASSAGLAKGEQFF.

This clone appeared a few times. V gene TRBV7-3 combines with J gene TRBJ2-1, with TRBD2 identical over 9 bases. Germline V gene data show CDR1 as SGHTA and CDR2 as FQGTGA. The CDR3 is 15 amino acids. Germline trimming cut 4 bases from V and 2 bases from J; bases unmatched to any gene: 3. CDR3 protein: CASSSAGGPYNEQFF. CDR3 nucleotide sequence: TGTGCCAGCAGCTCAGCGGGAGGACCCTACAATGAGCAGTTCTTC.

The chain is built from TRBV9 and TRBJ1-1; weak D call: TRBD1 (6 bases). The CDR3 is made up of 14 amino acids. V dropped 0 bases and J dropped 1 base, with 7 bases sitting between them. In germline, CDR1 is SGDLS, CDR2 YYNGEE. The CDR3 reads CASSVEGENTEAFF. The CDR3 nucleotides read TGTGCCAGCAGCGTAGAGGGGGAGAACACTGAAGCTTTCTTT.

The rearrangement joins TRBV6-1 to TRBJ1-2; D gene ambiguous. The germline gives CDR1 MNHNS, CDR2 SASEGT. Trimming pared 2 bases from V and 7 bases from J, leaving 14 bases between. The CDR3 is made up of 14 amino acids. The CDR3 reads CASSELGSVFGYTF. As DNA, the CDR3 is TGTGCCAGCAGTGAATTGGGCTCGGTTTTTGGCTACACCTTC.

CDR3 bases: TGTGCCAGCAGCTTTCGGGGCCTCTATAGCACAGATACGCAGTATTTT. It specifies CASSFRGLYSTDTQYF. The chain joins TRBV7-9 to TRBJ2-3, with D possibly called TRBD1 or TRBD2 (5 bases each). V lost 3 bases to trimming and J lost 0 bases, with 13 bases between them. The germline V gene has CDR1 SEHNR and CDR2 FQNEAQ (reference sequence). The CDR3 has 16 residues. The whole variable domain, remainder taken from reference TRBV7-9 and TRBJ2-3, is DTGVSQNPRHKITKRGQNVTFRCDPISEHNRLYWYRQTLGQGPEFLTYFQNEAQLEKSRLLSDRFSAERPKGSFSTLEIQRTEQGDSAMYLCASSFRGLYSTDTQYFGPGTRLTVL.

The J gene is TRBJ1-5, the V gene TRBV7-2; D unclear. The CDR3 spans 17 residues. Germline V gene lookup returns CDR1 SGHTA and CDR2 FQGNSA. Trimming removed 1 base from V and 7 bases from J, with 20 bases in between. Here the CDR3 DNA reads TGTGCCAGCAGCTTAGTTTCCAATCCTAACATGGGCCAGCCCCAGCATTTT. Translation gives CASSLVSNPNMGQPQHF.

The J gene is TRBJ1-1, the V gene TRBV9; D remains ambiguous. V was clipped by 0 bases and J by 0 bases, with 9 bases between them. The CDR3 spans 15 residues. Per the germline V gene, CDR1 is SGDLS and CDR2 is YYNGEE. CDR3 DNA sequence: TGTGCCAGCAGCGTAGAATCCGGGTTGAACACTGAAGCTTTCTTT. Translated: CASSVESGLNTEAFF.

The chain employs TRBV25-1 and TRBJ2-3; 7 bases align to TRBD2. J lost 3 bases, V lost 6 bases, and 6 bases had no gene match. The V gene's germline CDR1 is MGHDK and CDR2 SYGVNS. The CDR3 runs 14 residues. CDR3 sequence: CASSGTSATDTQYF. The CDR3 DNA follows: TGTGCCAGCAGCGGAACTAGCGCTACAGATACGCAGTATTTT. Full variable domain (missing parts from reference TRBV25-1 and TRBJ2-3): EADIYQTPRYLVIGTGKKITLECSQTMGHDKMYWYQQDPGMELHLIHYSYGVNSTEKGDLSSESTVSRIRTEHFPLTLESARPSHTSQYLCASSGTSATDTQYFGPGTRLTVL.